This section outlines one T cell receptor (beta chain) sequence together with its context. The antigen remains undetermined. Germline CDR1 MNHNS, CDR2 SASEGT. The J segment lost 9 bases and the V segment lost 5 bases, leaving 8 bases of the junction unmatched. The CDR3 runs 14 residues. These data belong to a study of identical twins. Study-wide findings and caveats: Out-of-frame alpha sequences that twins shared showed excess low generation probability.

A universal primer binding site was introduced by template switching. The final cDNA contained unique molecular identifiers. TCRdb independently ran MiXCR on the 5' RACE reads; one entry per CDR3 protein. The sample shows roughly 630,000 distinct CDR3 sequences, less than 9% of them seen only once. These data were also reused for a study on yellow fever vaccine responses in identical twins.

This chain connects TRBV6-1 to TRBJ2-7, with 12 nucleotides matching TRBD1. The sequenced sample was PBMCs. This clonotype originated in a woman aged 18-30 years in good health. In nucleotides, the CDR3 is TGTGCCAGCAGTCCCGGGACAGGGGGCGGGGGGCAGTACGTC. Protein: CASSPGTGGGGQYV.